Presented here are 5 T cell receptor beta chains from one specimen sequenced in a study of shared clonotypes between healthy human individuals. Repertoires were generated with immunoSEQ multiplex PCR, while TCRdb's copy carries only in-frame clones and drops some. The data show some 1.4 million clones, with approximately 97% seen just once and 0.95% to 1.5% held by the top ten. The material sequenced was naive CD4+ T cells sorted from blood. Subset specified: CD45RA+ positively selected. These receptor sequences come from a man in his thirties or forties in good health.

The J gene is TRBJ2-3, the V gene TRBV5-1, with D tentatively TRBD1 (6 bases). CDR1 and CDR2 (germline): SGHRS, YFSETQ. Trimming left V 0 bases short and J 4 bases short, with 12 bases between. CDR3 length equals 15 residues. The CDR3 DNA reads as TGCGCCAGCAGCTTGGACGGCAGGGGTTCAGATACGCAGTATTTT. Its protein product is CASSLDGRGSDTQYF.

The chain joins TRBV5-1 to TRBJ1-1; 10 bases are shared with TRBD1. The J segment lost 2 bases and the V segment lost 4 bases, leaving 23 bases of the junction unmatched. From germline, CDR1 is SGHRS and CDR2 YFSETQ. This CDR3 spans 21 amino acids. The CDR3, as DNA: TGCGCCAGCAGCCCCGAAAAGGGAGGGGTCCCGGGACAGGGGAGAAACACTGAAGCTTTCTTT. Its protein is CASSPEKGGVPGQGRNTEAFF.

This chain uses TRBV7-2 with TRBJ2-1; 12 bases map to TRBD2. Losses at the gene ends were 7 bases for V and 8 bases for J; bases not matched to a gene: 9. The CDR3 consists of 15 residues. CDR1 is SGHTA, CDR2 FQGNSA, per germline. CDR3 nucleotides: TGTGCCAGCACCACTCTCGGACTAGCGGGATATGAGCAGTTCTTC. Its protein product is CASTTLGLAGYEQFF.

This chain joins TRBV10-1 and TRBJ2-2, with 8 bases aligning to TRBD2. Germline assignment: CDR1 WNHNN and CDR2 SYGVQD (reference sequence). The CDR3 consists of 13 residues. Trimming removed 7 bases from V and 4 bases from J; junction bases left unmatched: 2. The CDR3 protein is CASTGTSTGELFF. The DNA of the CDR3 is TGCGCCAGCACCGGGACTAGCACCGGGGAGCTGTTTTTT.

The chain is built from TRBV5-1 and TRBJ2-3; TRBD1 matches 8 bases. The CDR3 is 15 residues long. Germline V gene sequence: CDR1 SGHRS, CDR2 YFSETQ. The ends lost 4 bases at V and 4 bases at J; junction bases unmatched: 8. The CDR3 spells CASSPIRGQSDTQYF. The DNA for the CDR3 is TGCGCCAGCAGCCCCATCAGGGGGCAGTCAGATACGCAGTATTTT. The entire variable domain, with the rest obtained from reference TRBV5-1 and TRBJ2-3, is as follows: KAGVTQTPRYLIKTRGQQVTLSCSPISGHRSVSWYQQTPGQGLQFLFEYFSETQRNKGNFPGRFSGRQFSNSRSEMNVSTLELGDSALYLCASSPIRGQSDTQYFGPGTRLTVL.